Shown below are 2 T cell receptor beta chains from a single sample sequenced in a study of OX40 agonist ivuxolimab in advanced cancers. Library generation was performed with the immunoSEQ multiplex PCR assay. What TCRdb holds here is the immuneACCESS table cut down to in-frame rearrangements. Part of the clones is not present; checked against another copy, under half of the missing clones reflect an unresolved V gene, and the others are unexplained. For this sample the table gives around 90,000 clones, of which about 89% were detected only once. Around 4.5% of the sample is held by the ten biggest clonotypes. This sample comprised CD4+ or CD8+ T cells sorted from blood, obtained in a trial of the OX40 agonist ivuxolimab. These receptors originate from an adult with an advanced solid tumor such as melanoma, head and neck, liver or kidney cancer.

The rearrangement uses TRBV7-2 and TRBJ1-1; tentative D call: TRBD1 (6 bases). The length of the CDR3 is 15 residues. CDR1 and CDR2 from the germline V gene are SGHTA and FQGNSA. V gave up 9 bases and J gave up 2 bases, with 19 bases separating them. CDR3 nucleotides: TGTGCCAGTTACACCAGGGGCAGCCCCAACACTGAAGCTTTCTTT. This gives the protein CASYTRGSPNTEAFF.

The chain combines TRBV9 with TRBJ2-3, with 7 positions matching TRBD2. J lost 2 bases, V lost 0 bases, and 6 bases had no gene match. The length of the CDR3 is 16 residues. CDR1 and CDR2 (germline): SGDLS, YYNGEE. For the CDR3, the DNA is TGTGCCAGCAGCGTAGGGGTTAGCGGGTTCACAGATACGCAGTATTTT. This codes for CASSVGVSGFTDTQYF. Drawing the rest from reference TRBV9 and TRBJ2-3, the complete variable domain is DSGVTQTPKHLITATGQRVTLRCSPRSGDLSVYWYQQSLDQGLQFLIQYYNGEERAKGNILERFSAQQFPDLHSELNLSSLELGDSALYFCASSVGVSGFTDTQYFGPGTRLTVL.